This T cell receptor beta chain is drawn from a study of identical twins. Healthy Caucasians, and only they, were the donors. Turning to this clonotype: The target antigen is unknown.

Unique molecular identifiers were present on the cDNA, and a universal primer site came from template switching. TCRdb processed the 5' RACE reads anew with MiXCR; each CDR3 protein has one entry. The sample includes approximately 630,000 distinct CDR3 sequences, 7% to 7.5% of them seen just once. General study findings and limits: Models underestimated how often monozygotic twins shared out-of-frame TCR alpha. Sharing of beta out-of-frame sequences by twins showed a weaker excess.

Germline V gives CDR1 SGHAT, CDR2 FQNNGV. V lost 0 bases, J lost 3 bases, and 11 bases lay in between. The CDR3 totals 16 residues. The same sample was also studied in work on yellow fever vaccine responses in identical twins.

The V and J genes are TRBV11-2 and TRBJ2-2; TRBD2 might be the D (7 bases). The sequencing input was PBMCs. This sequence originates from a young woman in good health. The CDR3 protein is CASSLDRGAHTGELFF. Written as DNA, the CDR3 is TGTGCCAGCAGCTTAGATCGGGGGGCGCACACCGGGGAGCTGTTTTTT.